Described below is a single T cell receptor beta chain sequence and its context. The ends were cut back, 0 bases at V and 4 bases at J, with 10 bases in the middle. The CDR3 runs to 15 residues. The germline CDR1 and CDR2 sequences are SGHAT and FQNNGV. The data originate from a study of blood T cell repertoires in COVID-19. Study-level background: Italy, Spain and the United States were the sources of the convalescent and acute COVID-19 samples. PBMCs, B-cell-depleted T cells, or T cells provided the cDNA or gDNA that made up the material.

Authors' analysis steps: Cell counts per sample came from amplifying reference gene primers. The method was immunoSEQ multiplex PCR; TCRdb's version includes in-frame clones alone and lacks a portion of them. V and J calls and clone size are as listed in that table; D and trimming were resolved from the DNA. Here the sample spans around 41,000 clones, 80% to 90% being singletons. The sequencing input was peripheral blood. This TCR was sampled from a woman over 75 with active or convalescent COVID-19. The chain has TRBV11-2 and TRBJ2-1; tentatively, D is TRBD1 (5 bases). The CDR3 is CASSLDLTGYNEQFF. The CDR3 DNA reads as TGTGCCAGCAGCTTAGATCTAACAGGTTACAATGAGCAGTTCTTC.